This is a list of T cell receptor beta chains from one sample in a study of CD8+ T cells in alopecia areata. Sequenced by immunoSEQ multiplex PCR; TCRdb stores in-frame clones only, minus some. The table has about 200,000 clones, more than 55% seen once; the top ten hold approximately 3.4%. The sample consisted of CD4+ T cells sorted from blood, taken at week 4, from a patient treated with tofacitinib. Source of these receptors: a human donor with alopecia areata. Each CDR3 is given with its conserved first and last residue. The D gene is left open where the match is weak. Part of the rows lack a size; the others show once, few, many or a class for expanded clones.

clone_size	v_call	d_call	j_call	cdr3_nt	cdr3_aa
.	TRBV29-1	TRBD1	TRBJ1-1	TGCAGCGTTGGACAGGGGGCCTCTGAAGCTTTCTTT	CSVGQGASEAFF
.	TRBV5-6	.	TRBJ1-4	TGTGCCAGCAGCTCGCCAAGACAGAATGAAAAACTGTTTTTT	CASSSPRQNEKLFF
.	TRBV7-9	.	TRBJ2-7	TGTGCCAGCAGCTTAGCGTCCCGGGACTACGAGCAGTACTTC	CASSLASRDYEQYF
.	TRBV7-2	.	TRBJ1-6	TGTGCCAGCAGCTTAGCCCCCCTGACGGGGAATTCACCCCTCCACTTT	CASSLAPLTGNSPLHF
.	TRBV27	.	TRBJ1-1	TGTGCCAGCAGTTTAGGAACTGAAGCTTTCTTT	CASSLGTEAFF
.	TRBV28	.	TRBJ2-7	TGTGCCAGCAGACCATCGGACACCTACGAGCAGTACTTC	CASRPSDTYEQYF
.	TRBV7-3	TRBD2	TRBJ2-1	TGTGCCAGCAGCTCAGGACTAGCGGCCTACAATGAGCAGTTCTTC	CASSSGLAAYNEQFF
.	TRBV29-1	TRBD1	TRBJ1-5	TGCAGCGTTATAGGACAGGGTCGACAGCCCCAGCATTTT	CSVIGQGRQPQHF
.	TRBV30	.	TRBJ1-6	TGTGCCTGGATGTTTGACAGAAGCCTGCTCCACTTT	CAWMFDRSLLHF
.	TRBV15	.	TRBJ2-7	TGTGCCACCAGCGGTTGGGCCGCCCCCCCCTACGAGCAGTACTTC	CATSGWAAPPYEQYF
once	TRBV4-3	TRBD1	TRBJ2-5	TGCGCCAGCAGCCCCCGGGACAGGGAGACCCAGTACTTC	CASSPRDRETQYF
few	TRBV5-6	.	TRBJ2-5	TGTGCCAGCAGCCCGTTTTTGACTCCGAAAGAGACCCAGTACTTC	CASSPFLTPKETQYF
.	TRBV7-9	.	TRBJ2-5	TGTGCCAGCAGCTTGATCCAAGAGACCCAGTACTTC	CASSLIQETQYF
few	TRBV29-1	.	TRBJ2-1	TGCAGCGTAGAGAGTGCAGGGATGGGCTCCTACAATGAGCAGTTCTTC	CSVESAGMGSYNEQFF
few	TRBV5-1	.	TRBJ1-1	TGCGCCAGCAGCTTGGAGCCTAGCATGAACACTGAAGCTTTCTTT	CASSLEPSMNTEAFF
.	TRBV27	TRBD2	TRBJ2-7	TGTGCCGGAATCAGCGGGGAAGAGCAGTACTTC	CAGISGEEQYF
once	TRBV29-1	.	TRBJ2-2	TGCAGCTCCAGAAAATCCGGGGAGCTGTTTTTT	CSSRKSGELFF
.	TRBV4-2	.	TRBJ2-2	TGTGCCAGCAGCCGCTCGACGGGGAACACCGGGGAGCTGTTTTTT	CASSRSTGNTGELFF
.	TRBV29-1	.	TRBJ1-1	TGCAGCGTTGAAGTTGGGGGGGGCACTGAAGCTTTCTTT	CSVEVGGGTEAFF
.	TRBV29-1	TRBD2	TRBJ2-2	TGCAGCGTGGCCTACCGGCTAGCGGACACCGGGGAGCTGTTTTTT	CSVAYRLADTGELFF
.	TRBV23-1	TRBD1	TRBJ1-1	TGCGCCAGCAGTCGGGACAGGGGCACTGAAGCTTTCTTT	CASSRDRGTEAFF
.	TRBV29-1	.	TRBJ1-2	TGCAGCGTTGAAGATGGAAGTGGCTACACCTTC	CSVEDGSGYTF
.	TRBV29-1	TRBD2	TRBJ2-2	TGCAGCGTTGGATTACTAGCGGGCACCGGGGAGCTGTTTTTT	CSVGLLAGTGELFF
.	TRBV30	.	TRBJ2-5	TGTGCCTGGAGTCCGGCCCCCGGGTCACAGCAAGAGACCCAGTACTTC	CAWSPAPGSQQETQYF
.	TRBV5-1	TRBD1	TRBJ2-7	TGCGCCAGCAGCTTGGACGACAGGGTTGGTGGAGAGCAGTACTTC	CASSLDDRVGGEQYF
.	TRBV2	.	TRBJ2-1	TGTGCCTTGCGCCCCAATGAGCAGTTCTTC	CALRPNEQFF
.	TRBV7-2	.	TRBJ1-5	TGTGCCAGCAGCTTAGCCGGTAGCAATCAGCCCCAGCATTTT	CASSLAGSNQPQHF
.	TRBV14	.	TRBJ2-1	TGTGCCAGCAGCCAAACCCTCCTAAACGGGTTGGGCAATGAGCAGTTCTTC	CASSQTLLNGLGNEQFF
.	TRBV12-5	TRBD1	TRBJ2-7	TGTGCTAGTGGTTCATGCCGGGACAGGGCCCTCTACGAGCAGTACTTC	CASGSCRDRALYEQYF
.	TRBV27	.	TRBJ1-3	TGTGCCAGCAGTTTAAAACCCTCTGGAAACACCATATATTTT	CASSLKPSGNTIYF
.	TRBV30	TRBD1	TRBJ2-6	TGTGCCTGGAGATGGACAGGGGGGACTGGGGCCAACGTCCTGACTTTC	CAWRWTGGTGANVLTF
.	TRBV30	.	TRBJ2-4	TGTGCCTGGAGCTGGGGGGCTAGGAACATTCAGTACTTC	CAWSWGARNIQYF
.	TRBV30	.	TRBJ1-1	TGTGCCTGGAGTGTAGGCCAAATGGGGACTGAAGCTTTCTTT	CAWSVGQMGTEAFF
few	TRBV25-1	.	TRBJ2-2	TGTGCCAGCAGCAGACAGTTTTACACCGGGGAGCTGTTTTTT	CASSRQFYTGELFF
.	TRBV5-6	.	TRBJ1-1	TGTGCCAGCAGCTTAGGCCCTAAGGGCACTGAAGCTTTCTTT	CASSLGPKGTEAFF
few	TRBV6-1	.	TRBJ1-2	TGTGCCAGCAGTGAAGCAGGGCAGGATGGCTACACCTTC	CASSEAGQDGYTF
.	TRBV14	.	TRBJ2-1	TGTGCCAGCAGCCAGGGAGGTGAGCAGTTCTTC	CASSQGGEQFF
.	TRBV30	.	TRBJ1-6	TGTGCCTGGAGTACGTATAATTCACCCCTCCACTTT	CAWSTYNSPLHF
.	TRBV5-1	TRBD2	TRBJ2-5	TGCGCCAGCAGCTTGGCCGGGACTATCCAAGAGACCCAGTACTTC	CASSLAGTIQETQYF
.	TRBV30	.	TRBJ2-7	TGTGCCTGGAAAGTAGGTTTTGTCTGGGGAGAGATCCACGAGCAGTACTTC	CAWKVGFVWGEIHEQYF
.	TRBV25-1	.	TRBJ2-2	TGTGCCAGCAGTGAAAGTAGGCACTCTGGGGCCGGGGAGCTGTTTTTT	CASSESRHSGAGELFF
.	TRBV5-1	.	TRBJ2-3	TGCGCCAGCAGCTTGGGCGACATTGGATTCAGCACAGATACGCAGTATTTT	CASSLGDIGFSTDTQYF
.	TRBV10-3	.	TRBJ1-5	TGTGCCATCAGTGAATCGGGGGGAGGTCAGCCCCAGCATTTT	CAISESGGGQPQHF
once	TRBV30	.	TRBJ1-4	TGTGCCTGGAGTACAGCTAGGGCAGCAACTAATGAAAAACTGTTTTTT	CAWSTARAATNEKLFF
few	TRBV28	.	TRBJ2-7	TGTGCCAGCAGACCGTACCCCAGGAGCGAGCAGTACTTC	CASRPYPRSEQYF
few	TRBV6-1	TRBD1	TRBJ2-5	TGTGCCAGCAGGACAGGGGGAGCTGGGGAGACCCAGTACTTC	CASRTGGAGETQYF
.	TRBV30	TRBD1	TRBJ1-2	TGTGCCTGGAGTGTACAGGGGGCGAGCTATGGCTACACCTTC	CAWSVQGASYGYTF
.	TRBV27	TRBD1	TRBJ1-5	TGTGCCAGCAGTATCGGGACAGGGCGCAATCAGCCCCAGCATTTT	CASSIGTGRNQPQHF
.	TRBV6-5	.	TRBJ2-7	TGTGCCAGCAGCGTCAATCCAGGGTCTAACTACGAGCAGTACTTC	CASSVNPGSNYEQYF
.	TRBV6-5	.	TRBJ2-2	TGTGCCAGTTCCGGGACGTTGGGCACCGGGGAGCTGTTTTTT	CASSGTLGTGELFF
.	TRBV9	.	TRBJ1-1	TGTGCCAGCAGCGTCGGAATGAACACTGAAGCTTTCTTT	CASSVGMNTEAFF